This TCR beta chain stems from a study of blood T cell repertoires in COVID-19. At the level of the study: Sources were T cells, B-cell-depleted T cells, or PBMCs; the material itself was cDNA or gDNA.

Measured with immunoSEQ multiplex PCR; TCRdb has only the in-frame clones, and not every one. Of under 300,000 clones detected, around nine tenths appear once; the ten largest clones hold approximately 9%. Study members were between about 18 and 100 years old and lived in 20 to 25 US regions. V lost 4 bases and J lost 5; bases outside the gene matches: 10. Germline assignment: CDR1 SGHNT and CDR2 YYREEE (reference sequence). This CDR3 is built from 15 residues. The TCR comes from a man aged 35 to 55 who had recovered from COVID-19. The V gene is TRBV5-4, the J gene TRBJ2-5; 8 nucleotides agree with TRBD2. The sample consisted of PBMCs or T cells enriched from blood (not recorded which). The CDR3 loop is CASSREGGFRETQYF. The CDR3 DNA follows: TGTGCCAGCAGCCGGGAGGGCGGTTTTCGTGAGACCCAGTACTTC.